The 29 T cell receptor beta chains given below trace back to one sample, sequenced in a study of blood T cell repertoires in COVID-19. The repertoire was sequenced with immunoSEQ multiplex PCR; TCRdb's copy has only in-frame clones and lacks some. The sample lists 70,000 or so clones; 75% were seen once. Material: peripheral blood. The receptors derive from a man aged 65 to 79 with acute or convalescent COVID-19.

The V and J genes are TRBV27 and TRBJ1-2; 9 bases match TRBD1. This CDR3 is built from 15 residues. Germline V CDR1 and CDR2: MNHEY, SMNVEV (reference sequence). Unmatched junction bases numbered 8, after V lost 1 base and J lost 8 bases. The CDR3 spells CASSLYVTGGFGYTF. In DNA, the CDR3 is TGTGCCAGCAGTTTATACGTGACAGGGGGTTTCGGCTACACCTTC.

The chain has TRBV29-1 and TRBJ2-5; TRBD1 matches 9 bases. CDR3 length: 14 residues. Germline trimming cut 6 bases from V and 2 bases from J; bases unmatched to any gene: 7. Per the germline V gene, CDR1 is SQVTM and CDR2 is ANQGSEA. CDR3: CSVHRGLSQETQYF. In DNA, the CDR3 is TGCAGCGTCCACAGGGGGCTATCTCAAGAGACCCAGTACTTC. The variable domain in full, completed from reference TRBV29-1 and TRBJ2-5, reads SAVISQKPSRDICQRGTSLTIQCQVDSQVTMMFWYRQQPGQSLTLIATANQGSEATYESGFVIDKFPISRPNLTFSTLTVSNMSPEDSSIYLCSVHRGLSQETQYFGPGTRLLVL.

The chain links TRBV7-2 to TRBJ2-7; 7 bases align to TRBD2. J lost 4 bases, V lost 5 bases, and 5 bases had no gene match. Germline values: CDR1 SGHTA, CDR2 FQGNSA. CDR3 length: 13 amino acids. The CDR3 loop reads CASSPIGRYEQYF. In DNA form, the CDR3 reads TGTGCCAGCAGCCCAATCGGGAGGTACGAGCAGTACTTC.

The chain joins TRBV18 to TRBJ1-2, with D possibly being TRBD1 (5 bases). Trimming pared 1 base from V and 4 bases from J, leaving 13 bases between. Germline V gives CDR1 KGHSH, CDR2 LQKENI. The CDR3 has 15 residues. In nucleotides, the CDR3 is TGTGCCAGCTCACCACTGGAGCAGGGCAGCTATGGCTACACCTTC. This translates into CASSPLEQGSYGYTF. Variable domain in full (rest from reference TRBV18 and TRBJ1-2): NAGVMQNPRHLVRRRGQEARLRCSPMKGHSHVYWYRQLPEEGLKFMVYLQKENIIDESGMPKERFSAEFPKEGPSILRIQQVVRGDSAAYFCASSPLEQGSYGYTFGSGTRLTVV.

The chain joins TRBV6-5 to TRBJ2-5, with 7 bases identical to TRBD2. The germline CDR1 and CDR2 sequences are MNHEY and SVGAGI. With V trimmed by 9 bases and J by 0 bases, 4 bases remained unmatched. CDR3 size: 13 residues. The CDR3 DNA is TGTGCCAGTAGGGGACTATACCAAGAGACCCAGTACTTC. Protein: CASRGLYQETQYF.

CDR3 sequence: CASSLGVAGGGYNEQFF. The CDR3 DNA reads TGCGCCAGCAGCTTGGGGGTAGCGGGAGGAGGATACAATGAGCAGTTCTTC. The V gene is TRBV5-1, the J gene TRBJ2-1; 10 bases agree with TRBD2. CDR3 size: 17 residues. Germline assignment: CDR1 SGHRS and CDR2 YFSETQ. V lost 0 bases to trimming and J lost 4 bases; unmatched junction nucleotides: 7. The full variable domain, rest sourced from reference TRBV5-1 and TRBJ2-1, is KAGVTQTPRYLIKTRGQQVTLSCSPISGHRSVSWYQQTPGQGLQFLFEYFSETQRNKGNFPGRFSGRQFSNSRSEMNVSTLELGDSALYLCASSLGVAGGGYNEQFFGPGTRLTVL.

In this sample, this clone turned up once. The chain combines TRBV2 with TRBJ1-6; possibly TRBD1 for D (6 bases). Trimming removed 7 bases from V and 7 bases from J, with 17 bases in between. CDR3 size: 15 residues. Germline CDR1 and CDR2: SNHLY and FYNNEI. CDR3: CASTTGSRDNSPLHF. The DNA of the CDR3 is TGTGCCAGCACTACAGGGTCCCGGGACAATTCACCCCTCCACTTT.

The rearrangement joins TRBV19 to TRBJ2-1; 10 nucleotides match TRBD2. The CDR3 sequence is 13 residues long. CDR1 is LNHDA and CDR2 is SQIVND in the germline V gene (reference sequence). Trimming at V came to 5 bases and at J to 8 bases, leaving 3 bases not matched to a gene. The CDR3 region is CASSDSGRDEQFF. CDR3 DNA: TGTGCCAGTAGTGACAGCGGGAGGGATGAGCAGTTCTTC.

This chain joins TRBV7-8 and TRBJ2-5; 9 bases line up with TRBD2. Germline trimming cut 3 bases from V and 5 bases from J; bases unmatched to any gene: 10. CDR1 is SGHVS, CDR2 FQNEAQ, per germline. The CDR3 runs to 16 residues. CDR3 nucleotide sequence: TGTGCCAGCAGCTTCCAGCGGGAGGCCCCGAGGGAGACCCAGTACTTC. Translating gives CASSFQREAPRETQYF.

This clone was picked up a small number of times. The J gene is TRBJ1-2, the V gene TRBV6-2 or TRBV6-3; D unclear. Germline assignment: CDR1 MNHEY and CDR2 SVGEGT. This CDR3 spans 14 amino acids. Trimming left V 2 bases short and J 4 bases short, with 11 bases between. CDR3 sequence reads: CASSYRGALYGYTF. For the CDR3, the DNA is TGTGCCAGCAGTTACCGGGGTGCCCTCTATGGCTACACCTTC.

The chain has TRBV7-2 and TRBJ2-5; TRBD2 aligns across 9 bases. Germline CDR1 SGHTA, CDR2 FQGNSA. CDR3 length equals 15 residues. J was trimmed by 1 base and V by 5 bases; bases with no gene match: 5. The CDR3 nucleotides read TGTGCCAGCAGCCATAGCGGGAGATTCCAAGAGACCCAGTACTTC. Amino acids: CASSHSGRFQETQYF.

The CDR3 DNA follows: TGTGCCAGCAGTTTCTTGGCGGGAGAGATCTACGAGCAGTACTTC. Its protein is CASSFLAGEIYEQYF. The chain carries TRBV28 and TRBJ2-7, with 7 bases aligning to TRBD2. CDR3 size: 15 residues. Germline V gives CDR1 MDHEN, CDR2 SYDVKM. With V trimmed by 3 bases and J by 3 bases, 8 bases remained unmatched.

The genes are TRBV2 and TRBJ1-1; D remains unclear. Per germline, CDR1 SNHLY and CDR2 FYNNEI. This CDR3 is built from 10 residues. V lost 6 bases and J lost 8, with 7 bases in between. The CDR3 here is CASSNSEAFF. For the CDR3, the DNA is TGTGCCAGCAGCAACAGCGAAGCTTTCTTT.

CDR3 in amino acids: CASSRATASGSYEQYF. CDR3 DNA sequence: TGTGCCAGCTCACGAGCGACGGCTAGCGGGAGCTACGAGCAGTACTTC. The chain employs TRBV18 and TRBJ2-7, with 10 bases matching TRBD2. The junction had 9 bases not matched to a gene; V was cut back by 4 bases and J by 3 bases. Germline V lookup: CDR1 KGHSH, CDR2 LQKENI. CDR3 length: 16 residues. The whole variable domain, remainder taken from reference TRBV18 and TRBJ2-7, is NAGVMQNPRHLVRRRGQEARLRCSPMKGHSHVYWYRQLPEEGLKFMVYLQKENIIDESGMPKERFSAEFPKEGPSILRIQQVVRGDSAAYFCASSRATASGSYEQYFGPGTRLTVT.

This clone was picked up a small number of times. This rearrangement joins TRBV5-5 to TRBJ1-3; tentatively, D is TRBD1 (5 bases). This CDR3 comprises 14 residues. The germline V and J ends were trimmed by 4 bases and 3 bases, with 11 bases remaining between them. CDR1 and CDR2 (germline): SGHKS, YYEKEE (reference sequence). The CDR3 region is CASSPSQGGNTIYF. The CDR3 DNA sequence: TGTGCCAGCAGCCCTTCTCAGGGTGGAAACACCATATATTTT.

This chain uses TRBV2 with TRBJ1-3; TRBD1 matches 7 bases. Germline loops: CDR1 SNHLY, CDR2 FYNNEI. The junction had 8 bases not matched to a gene; V was cut back by 5 bases and J by 10 bases. This CDR3 spans 13 amino acids. CDR3 region: CASSPTGFGTIYF. DNA for the CDR3: TGTGCCAGCAGTCCGACAGGGTTTGGGACCATATATTTT.

This clone was seen a handful of times. The chain employs TRBV10-3 and TRBJ1-1, with D possibly matching TRBD1 (6 bases). The germline gives CDR1 ENHRY, CDR2 SYGVKD. This CDR3 is built from 14 residues. V shed 3 bases and J shed 4 bases, with 12 bases lying between them. The CDR3, as DNA: TGTGCCATCAGTGAATGGGGGCGCGGCACTGAAGCTTTCTTT. Amino acids: CAISEWGRGTEAFF.

The sample holds many counts of this clone. This chain joins TRBV27 and TRBJ1-1; D is perhaps TRBD1 (6 bases). Looked up from germline, CDR1 is MNHEY and CDR2 is SMNVEV (reference sequence). The CDR3 runs 19 residues. The ends were cut back, 8 bases at V and 1 base at J, with 29 bases in the middle. As DNA, the CDR3 is TGTGCCAGCCAAAGAGGAACAGGGTCGTTCCCCTCATCGAACACTGAAGCTTTCTTT. It specifies CASQRGTGSFPSSNTEAFF.

The chain uses TRBV3-1 (or the pseudogene TRBV3-2) and TRBJ2-1, with D possibly TRBD2 on 5 matching bases. The V gene's germline CDR1 is LGHDT and CDR2 YNNKEL (reference sequence). This CDR3 region has 14 residues. V was trimmed by 0 bases and J by 9 bases, leaving 12 bases between them. CDR3 residues: CASSQEVLVREQFF. The CDR3 DNA reads TGTGCCAGCAGCCAAGAAGTACTAGTCCGTGAGCAGTTCTTC.

The J gene is TRBJ1-2, the V gene TRBV25-1; 8 bases agree with TRBD1. V was clipped by 0 bases and J by 8 bases; unmatched bases: 5. The CDR3 consists of 14 residues. From germline, CDR1 is MGHDK and CDR2 SYGVNS. CDR3 nucleotides: TGTGCCAGCAGTGAATATCAGACAGGGGTAGGCTACACCTTC. It translates to CASSEYQTGVGYTF.

The rearrangement joins TRBV4-1 to TRBJ1-3, with D maybe TRBD1 (5 bases). The CDR3 is 16 residues long. With 2 bases removed from V and 0 bases from J, the gap between germline ends came to 11 bases. Germline assignment: CDR1 MGHRA and CDR2 YSYEKL. The DNA for the CDR3 is TGCGCCAGCAGCCAAATTGACAGTTCCTCTGGAAACACCATATATTTT. Its protein is CASSQIDSSSGNTIYF.

The J gene is TRBJ1-6, the V gene TRBV27; 7 nucleotides line up with TRBD1. Trimming removed 6 bases from V and 7 bases from J; junction bases left unmatched: 9. The CDR3 covers 15 residues. Germline CDR1 MNHEY, CDR2 SMNVEV (reference sequence). The DNA for the CDR3 is TGTGCCAGCAGAGGGGGCAACTACGGGAATTCACCCCTCCACTTT. Translated, it gives CASRGGNYGNSPLHF.

The chain couples TRBV7-3 to TRBJ1-6; no clear D. The CDR3 length is 16 residues. From germline, CDR1 is SGHTA and CDR2 FQGTGA. V shed 0 bases and J shed 8 bases, with 14 bases lying between them. DNA for the CDR3: TGTGCCAGCAGCTTAACCTCCCGAGGGTACCATTCACCCCTCCACTTT. Translated, it gives CASSLTSRGYHSPLHF.

The chain combines TRBV15 with TRBJ1-5; 10 positions match TRBD1. The V gene's germline CDR1 is LNHNV and CDR2 YYDKDF (reference sequence). The V segment lost 5 bases and the J segment 1 base; nucleotides outside the gene matches: 14. CDR3 size: 19 residues. The CDR3 spells CATSYLAGTGEWSNQPQHF. The DNA for the CDR3 is TGTGCCACCAGCTACCTTGCCGGGACAGGGGAATGGAGCAATCAGCCCCAGCATTTT.

The CDR3 DNA reads TGTGCCAGCAGCCCCGGACAGGGATCCGGGGAGCTGTTTTTT. Protein product: CASSPGQGSGELFF. The genes are TRBV7-2 and TRBJ2-2, with 8 bases fitting TRBD1. The CDR3 covers 14 residues. CDR1 SGHTA and CDR2 FQGNSA come from the germline V gene. V was clipped by 5 bases and J by 6 bases; unmatched bases: 5.

Only a few counts were recorded for this clone. The chain links TRBV7-2 to TRBJ1-5; 8 nucleotides align to TRBD1. CDR3 size: 15 residues. The V and J ends lost 1 base and 9 bases, in that order; junction bases with no gene match: 8. Germline-derived CDR1 and CDR2 are SGHTA and FQGNSA. The CDR3 protein is CASSLGGTGPPPQHF. The CDR3 DNA reads TGTGCCAGCAGCTTAGGGGGGACAGGCCCCCCGCCCCAGCATTTT.

The chain recombines TRBV7-3 with TRBJ2-3; 8 bases are shared with TRBD2. This CDR3 has 15 residues. The germline V gene encodes CDR1 SGHTA and CDR2 FQGTGA. After removal of 0 bases from V and 6 bases from J, the junction contained 5 bases not matched to a gene. CDR3 sequence reads: CASSLTSGSVDTQYF. In DNA, the CDR3 is TGTGCCAGCAGCTTAACCAGCGGGAGTGTGGATACGCAGTATTTT.

This clone was seen only a few times. The chain combines TRBV5-4 with TRBJ2-7; possibly TRBD1 for D (5 bases). CDR1 is SGHNT, CDR2 YYREEE, per germline (reference sequence). V gave up 5 bases and J gave up 2 bases, with 11 bases separating them. The CDR3 spans 13 residues. The CDR3 is CASSQTATYEQYF. The CDR3 DNA follows: TGTGCCAGCAGTCAGACAGCCACCTACGAGCAGTACTTC.

The genes are TRBV11-3 and TRBJ2-1; 7 nucleotides line up with TRBD2. The trim removed 3 bases at V and 10 bases at J, leaving 6 bases unmatched. This CDR3 contains 13 residues. Germline V CDR1 and CDR2: SGHNT, YENEEA. As DNA, the CDR3 is TGTGCCAGCAGCTTGCGAGGGAGGGAAGAGCAGTTCTTC. Translation gives CASSLRGREEQFF.